These 28 T cell receptor beta chains originate from one sample sequenced in a study of patients and donors after allogeneic stem cell transplantation. Using its own MiXCR run on the RT-PCR reads, TCRdb lists one record per CDR3 protein. The sample lists about a million distinct CDR3 sequences; roughly 18% were seen once. The sequencing sample was made of blood, either unsorted or a sorted T cell fraction (not recorded which). These receptors were collected from a human donor who was either an allogeneic HSCT recipient or a stem cell or donor lymphocyte infusion donor (not recorded which). It is not recorded whose cells these are; they may come from a transplant donor.

The chain employs TRBV4-3 and TRBJ2-3, with D uncertain. The ends were cut back, 3 bases at V and 0 bases at J, with 4 bases in the middle. CDR3 size: 13 residues. Per germline, CDR1 LGHNA and CDR2 YSLEER. The CDR3 is CASSQSSTDTQYF. The CDR3 coding sequence is TGCGCCAGCAGCCAGTCTAGCACAGATACGCAGTATTTT.

This clonotype was seen only a few times. A read error may produce the germline difference seen at one junction end. CDR3 amino acids: CASSQTSDISTDSQYF. CDR3 nucleotides: TGTGCCAGCAGTCAGACTAGCGATATTAGCACAGATTCGCAGTATTTT. The chain recombines TRBV5-6 with TRBJ2-3; 8 nucleotides align to TRBD2. The CDR3 covers 16 residues. Germline V CDR1 and CDR2: SGHDT, YYEEEE. The whole variable domain, remainder taken from reference TRBV5-6 and TRBJ2-3, is DAGVTQSPTHLIKTRGQQVTLRCSPKSGHDTVSWYQQALGQGPQFIFQYYEEEERQRGNFPDRFSGHQFPNYSSELNVNALLLGDSALYLCASSQTSDISTDSQYFGPGTRLTVL.

The CDR3 DNA sequence: TGTGCCAGCATCACCACGGGGGTATATGAGACCCAGTACTTC. Protein product: CASITTGVYETQYF. The chain carries TRBV12-3 or TRBV12-4 and TRBJ2-5, with D possibly being TRBD2 (6 bases). CDR3 length: 14 residues. Trimming shortened V by 7 bases and J by 5 bases, and 17 bases separated the two germline ends.

The chain uses TRBV24-1 and TRBJ2-7; D gene ambiguous. Germline CDR1 KGHDR, CDR2 SFDVKD. This CDR3 has 12 amino acids. V lost 4 bases and J lost 0, with 3 bases in between. The CDR3 is CATSDTSYEQYF. CDR3 nucleotides: TGTGCCACCAGTGACACCTCCTACGAGCAGTACTTC.

The chain uses TRBV7-6 and TRBJ1-2; 9 bases match TRBD1. V gave up 5 bases and J gave up 6 bases; unmatched junction bases: 7. Germline CDR1 and CDR2: SGHVS and FNYEAQ. This CDR3 has 14 residues. CDR3 in DNA: TGTGCCAGCAGCCCTGGGACAGGGAAGGATGGCTACACCTTC. Its translation is CASSPGTGKDGYTF.

This clonotype was counted many times. The gene calls are TRBV20-1 and TRBJ2-1; 7 bases match TRBD1. The CDR3 extends over 14 amino acids. With V trimmed by 2 bases and J by 1 base, 2 bases remained unmatched. CDR1 DFQATT and CDR2 SNEGSKA come from the germline V gene (reference sequence). CDR3 protein: CSARRQGSYNEQFF. CDR3 bases: TGCAGTGCTAGAAGACAGGGATCCTACAATGAGCAGTTCTTC.

This sequence joins TRBV25-1 and TRBJ2-7; the D gene is possibly TRBD2 (6 bases). This CDR3 has 13 amino acids. Germline assignment: CDR1 MGHDK and CDR2 SYGVNS. V lost 4 bases, J lost 7 bases, and 14 bases lay in between. The CDR3 DNA follows: TGTGCCAGCAGTGCCCTTGCGGGGTGGGAGCAGTACTTC. Translating it yields CASSALAGWEQYF.

The rearrangement uses TRBV7-3 and TRBJ2-2, with no clear D. The CDR3 runs to 14 residues. V was clipped by 1 base and J by 1 base, with 4 bases between them. From germline, CDR1 is SGHTA and CDR2 FQGTGA. For the CDR3, the DNA is TGTGCCAGCAGCTTAATGAGGAACACCGGGGAGCTGTTTTTT. Encoded protein: CASSLMRNTGELFF.

This chain links TRBV19 with TRBJ2-1; TRBD2 aligns across 9 bases. Germline V gives CDR1 LNHDA, CDR2 SQIVND (reference sequence). This CDR3 has 17 amino acids. V trimming: 5 bases; J trimming: 5 bases; junction bases outside the gene matches: 13. For the CDR3, the DNA is TGTGCCAGTAGTCCGAGCGAGTTGGCTAGCGGGAACAATGAGCAGTTCTTC. It specifies CASSPSELASGNNEQFF.

The CDR3 loop reads CAISAELSGNTIYF. CDR3 sequence (DNA): TGTGCCATCAGTGCGGAACTCTCGGGAAACACCATATATTTT. This chain connects TRBV10-3 to TRBJ1-3; D is undetermined. There are 14 residues in the CDR3. Between the trimmed V and J ends, which lost 4 bases and 4 bases, there was a span of 11 bases. Germline values: CDR1 ENHRY, CDR2 SYGVKD.

This clonotype has just a few counts. The genes are TRBV25-1 and TRBJ2-1; 7 nucleotides match TRBD2. With V trimmed by 4 bases and J by 8 bases, 5 bases remained unmatched. This CDR3 is built from 13 residues. Germline V CDR1 and CDR2: MGHDK, SYGVNS. In nucleotides, the CDR3 is TGTGCCAGCAGTGGGGGGGGGAGGTATGAGCAGTTCTTC. This encodes CASSGGGRYEQFF.

This chain links TRBV12-3 or TRBV12-4 with TRBJ1-3; 8 bases agree with TRBD1. CDR3 size: 15 residues. The junction had 6 bases not matched to a gene; V was cut back by 6 bases and J by 2 bases. CDR3 sequence: CASRANRGAGNTIYF. CDR3 in DNA: TGTGCCAGCAGAGCTAACAGGGGGGCTGGAAACACCATATATTTT.

This clonotype has a handful of counts. DNA of the CDR3: TGTGCCAGCAGCCCCAAAGAGGACATTGGGTTGGGAAAAGCTTTCTTT. Protein product: CASSPKEDIGLGKAFF. This chain connects TRBV7-9 to TRBJ1-1; weak D call: TRBD1 (5 bases). Deletions cut 5 bases from V and 9 bases from J, with 25 bases between. The CDR3 loop spans 16 amino acids. Germline CDR1 reads SEHNR; CDR2 reads FQNEAQ (reference sequence).

V usage is TRBV27 and J usage is TRBJ2-2; 9 nucleotides agree with TRBD2. The germline V gene encodes CDR1 MNHEY and CDR2 SMNVEV (reference sequence). The length of the CDR3 is 15 residues. With V trimmed by 8 bases and J by 3 bases, 7 bases remained unmatched. The CDR3 is CASRRGGRYTGELFF. The CDR3 coding sequence is TGTGCCAGCCGGCGGGGGGGAAGGTACACCGGGGAGCTGTTTTTT.

In its sample, this clonotype was seen a few times. This rearrangement joins TRBV5-1 to TRBJ2-7, with 11 bases identical to TRBD2. V gave up 3 bases and J gave up 3 bases; unmatched junction bases: 5. Germline CDR1 is SGHRS and CDR2 is YFSETQ. This CDR3 region has 15 residues. In DNA, the CDR3 is TGCGCCAGCAGCTCCGGGACTAGCGGTGACTACGAGCAGTACTTC. Its translation is CASSSGTSGDYEQYF.

The chain uses TRBV12-3 or TRBV12-4 and TRBJ2-2; perhaps TRBD2 as D (5 bases). Trimming shortened V by 5 bases and J by 0 bases, and 13 bases separated the two germline ends. CDR3 size: 16 residues. The CDR3 DNA is TGTGCCAGCAGTGTCTCTAGCCCCGCGAACACCGGGGAGCTGTTTTTT. Its protein is CASSVSSPANTGELFF.

The chain employs TRBV12-3 or TRBV12-4 and TRBJ2-1; 10 bases map to TRBD2. The CDR3 contains 14 residues. V lost 5 bases to trimming and J lost 7 bases; unmatched junction nucleotides: 5. The CDR3 nucleotides are TGTGCCAGCAGTGCTAGCGGGAGCTGGAATGAGCAGTTCTTC. Translating gives CASSASGSWNEQFF.

This clonotype appeared a few times. The chain carries TRBV29-1 and TRBJ1-2; D perhaps matches TRBD1 (6 bases). Germline assignment: CDR1 SQVTM and CDR2 ANQGSEA. CDR3 length: 11 residues. Trimming shortened V by 7 bases and J by 3 bases, and 9 bases separated the two germline ends. In nucleotides, the CDR3 is TGCAGCGCAGGGGATTACTATGGCTACACCTTC. This sequence encodes CSAGDYYGYTF.

The chain has TRBV5-1 and TRBJ2-7; the D gene could be TRBD1 or TRBD2 (5 bases each). V was cut by 4 bases and J by 3 bases, with 20 bases left in between. The CDR3 is 16 amino acids. Germline V gene data show CDR1 as SGHRS and CDR2 as YFSETQ. The CDR3 sequence: CASSPDFRDGNYEQYF. CDR3 nucleotides: TGCGCCAGCAGCCCGGACTTCCGGGACGGCAACTACGAGCAGTACTTC.

This clonotype was counted only a few times. The chain has TRBV25-1 and TRBJ2-5; D unresolved. This CDR3 is built from 16 residues. In germline, CDR1 is MGHDK, CDR2 SYGVNS. Trimming took 2 bases from V and 3 from J, leaving 16 bases between them. The CDR3 sequence: CASSEDGRLRKETQYF. CDR3 bases: TGTGCCAGCAGTGAAGATGGCAGACTTCGGAAAGAGACCCAGTACTTC.

This rearrangement joins TRBV6-1 to TRBJ2-7; 10 nucleotides align to TRBD2. This CDR3 is 15 amino acids long. Germline V lookup: CDR1 MNHNS, CDR2 SASEGT. With V trimmed by 5 bases and J by 2 bases, 6 bases remained unmatched. Here the CDR3 reads CASSRGTSVPYEQYF. For the CDR3, the DNA is TGTGCCAGCAGTAGGGGGACTAGCGTGCCCTACGAGCAGTACTTC.

This chain uses TRBV25-1 with TRBJ2-5; 10 positions agree with TRBD2. Germline V CDR1 and CDR2: MGHDK, SYGVNS. Trimming cost V 5 bases and J 5 bases; bases outside gene matches: 14. This CDR3 is built from 17 residues. The CDR3 DNA sequence: TGTGCCAGCAGTAGGACATCGCCGGGACTAGCGTCGGAGACCCAGTACTTC. Translated, it gives CASSRTSPGLASETQYF. Together with reference TRBV25-1 and TRBJ2-5, the CDR3 gives the full variable domain: EADIYQTPRYLVIGTGKKITLECSQTMGHDKMYWYQQDPGMELHLIHYSYGVNSTEKGDLSSESTVSRIRTEHFPLTLESARPSHTSQYLCASSRTSPGLASETQYFGPGTRLLVL.

This chain links TRBV4-2 with TRBJ2-7; TRBD2 matches 11 bases. Germline V gene sequence: CDR1 LGHNA, CDR2 YNFKEQ. The trim removed 4 bases at V and 7 bases at J, leaving 15 bases unmatched. The CDR3 contains 17 residues. CDR3 region: CASSLSPLAGGPREQYF. In DNA, the CDR3 is TGTGCCAGCAGCCTTTCCCCTTTAGCGGGAGGGCCGCGGGAGCAGTACTTC.

This chain links TRBV5-6 with TRBJ2-3; D call uncertain. V was cut by 1 base and J by 0 bases, with 9 bases left in between. There are 15 residues in the CDR3. Per the germline V gene, CDR1 is SGHDT and CDR2 is YYEEEE. The CDR3 DNA is TGTGCCAGCAGCTTGCACGGATTTAGCACAGATACGCAGTATTTT. Protein sequence: CASSLHGFSTDTQYF. The full variable domain, rest sourced from reference TRBV5-6 and TRBJ2-3, is DAGVTQSPTHLIKTRGQQVTLRCSPKSGHDTVSWYQQALGQGPQFIFQYYEEEERQRGNFPDRFSGHQFPNYSSELNVNALLLGDSALYLCASSLHGFSTDTQYFGPGTRLTVL.

J is TRBJ1-2 and V is TRBV4-2; 7 bases line up with TRBD1. CDR1 and CDR2 from the germline V gene are LGHNA and YNFKEQ. The junction had 7 bases not matched to a gene; V was cut back by 1 base and J by 2 bases. CDR3 length equals 16 residues. The CDR3 DNA is TGTGCCAGCAGCCAAGTCCCGACAGGGACCAACTATGGCTACACCTTC. Protein: CASSQVPTGTNYGYTF.

CDR3 in amino acids: CSARRQGMNTGELFF. CDR3 in DNA: TGCAGTGCTAGGCGACAGGGGATGAACACCGGGGAGCTGTTTTTT. The chain links TRBV20-1 to TRBJ2-2, with 8 bases that match TRBD1. The CDR3 contains 15 residues. The germline V gene has CDR1 DFQATT and CDR2 SNEGSKA (reference sequence). V shed 3 bases, J shed 1 base, and the junction held 4 bases outside the gene matches.

This clonotype has a handful of counts. The chain is built from TRBV24-1 and TRBJ2-2, with D uncertain. The V gene lost 3 bases and the J gene lost 2 bases, with 9 bases spanning the gap. This CDR3 region has 15 residues. The germline gives CDR1 KGHDR, CDR2 SFDVKD. CDR3 bases: TGTGCCACCAGTGATCCCCAAACAAACACCGGGGAGCTGTTTTTT. Protein sequence: CATSDPQTNTGELFF.

V and J are TRBV7-6 and TRBJ1-1; D possibly corresponds to TRBD1 (5 bases). The germline V gene encodes CDR1 SGHVS and CDR2 FNYEAQ. The CDR3 extends over 16 amino acids. V was cut by 5 bases and J by 6 bases, with 22 bases left in between. CDR3 amino acids: CASSPEALGVSSEAFF. Here the CDR3 DNA reads TGTGCCAGCAGCCCAGAGGCGTTGGGGGTATCGTCTGAAGCTTTCTTT. The full variable domain, in which reference TRBV7-6 and TRBJ1-1 provide the parts outside the CDR3, is GAGVSQSPRYKVTKRGQDVALRCDPISGHVSLYWYRQALGQGPEFLTYFNYEAQQDKSGLPNDRFSAERPEGSISTLTIQRTEQRDSAMYRCASSPEALGVSSEAFFGQGTRLTVV.